The 20 T cell receptor beta chains reported below all come from one sample, sequenced in a study of vaccination effects on CD4 cells after COVID-19. Assay used: immunoSEQ multiplex PCR; TCRdb lists only in-frame clones, some missing. The data show 11,000 to 15,000 clones, with 75% to 80% seen just once and 25% to 35% held by the top ten. Their antigen targets remain unknown. Antigen-specific CD4+ T cell clonotypes were called by their expansion after viral peptide-pool culture in ViraFEST. After more than 9 days in culture, the CD4+ T cells were isolated. This person's SARS-CoV-2 infection, confirmed by PCR, occurred between March and December 2020. Either the BNT162b2 or mRNA-1273 vaccine was given to participants in two doses. Sample: CD4+ T cells from PBMCs cultured with HCoV-NL63 spike peptides, taken after COVID-19 vaccination. The receptors originated from a human donor who had a prior SARS-CoV-2 infection.

The chain recombines TRBV5-4 with TRBJ2-3; 9 nucleotides align to TRBD2. Germline assignment: CDR1 SGHNT and CDR2 YYREEE (reference sequence). This CDR3 contains 15 residues. With V trimmed by 2 bases and J by 6 bases, 7 bases remained unmatched. CDR3 sequence reads: CASSLTGTSYDTQYF. The CDR3 nucleotides are TGTGCCAGCAGCTTAACCGGGACTAGCTATGATACGCAGTATTTT. Full variable domain (outside the CDR3, taken from reference TRBV5-4 and TRBJ2-3): ETGVTQSPTHLIKTRGQQVTLRCSSQSGHNTVSWYQQALGQGPQFIFQYYREEENGRGNFPPRFSGLQFPNYSSELNVNALELDDSALYLCASSLTGTSYDTQYFGPGTRLTVL.

This clone was detected only a few times. The chain carries TRBV5-1 and TRBJ1-1; D unresolved. The CDR3 sequence is 11 residues long. Germline V CDR1 and CDR2: SGHRS, YFSETQ. The V and J ends lost 7 bases and 0 bases respectively, with 4 bases between them. The CDR3 nucleotides are TGCGCCAGCTCATTGAACACTGAAGCTTTCTTT. Translated, it gives CASSLNTEAFF.

The chain uses TRBV6-2 or TRBV6-3 and TRBJ2-7, with TRBD2 as a possible D gene (6 bases). The CDR3 covers 16 residues. Germline V gene lookup returns CDR1 MNHEY and CDR2 SVGEGT. V gave up 4 bases and J gave up 0 bases, with 16 bases separating them. The CDR3 protein is CASSFWPLANSYEQYF. The DNA of the CDR3 is TGTGCCAGCAGTTTCTGGCCTCTAGCGAACTCCTACGAGCAGTACTTC.

V usage is TRBV5-4 and J usage is TRBJ2-5; TRBD1 matches at 9 bases. The CDR3 extends over 15 amino acids. With V trimmed by 5 bases and J by 5 bases, 10 bases remained unmatched. In germline, CDR1 is SGHNT, CDR2 YYREEE (reference sequence). The CDR3 loop is CASRSAGTGHETQYF. As DNA, the CDR3 is TGTGCCAGCAGATCAGCCGGGACAGGGCATGAGACCCAGTACTTC.

V and J are TRBV29-1 and TRBJ1-3; D is possibly TRBD1 (6 bases). Trimming cost V 2 bases and J 4 bases, with 24 bases left between them. Germline assignment: CDR1 SQVTM and CDR2 ANQGSEA. This CDR3 spans 18 amino acids. The CDR3 coding sequence is TGCAGCGTTGAAAGGCAGGGGAGACCTCGACCCTTGGGAAACACCATATATTTT. Amino acids: CSVERQGRPRPLGNTIYF.

The chain links TRBV9 to TRBJ1-2; 8 bases line up with TRBD1. The CDR3 is 15 residues long. Trimming removed 4 bases from V and 7 bases from J; junction bases left unmatched: 12. CDR1 SGDLS and CDR2 YYNGEE come from the germline V gene. CDR3 nucleotide sequence: TGTGCCAGCAGCCCGGGGGTGGGACAGGCGGGTGGCTACACCTTC. Encoded protein: CASSPGVGQAGGYTF.

The V gene is TRBV2, the J gene TRBJ2-1, with D perhaps matching TRBD2 (6 bases). The CDR3 covers 12 residues. Germline CDR1 is SNHLY and CDR2 is FYNNEI. With 7 bases removed from V and 7 bases from J, the gap between germline ends came to 11 bases. CDR3 sequence: CASNGGWNEQFF. CDR3 bases: TGTGCCAGCAACGGGGGATGGAATGAGCAGTTCTTC.

This rearrangement joins TRBV28 to TRBJ2-7, with unresolved D. Trimming cost V 4 bases and J 5 bases, with 9 bases left between them. The germline gives CDR1 MDHEN, CDR2 SYDVKM. This CDR3 contains 12 residues. CDR3 coding DNA: TGTGCCAGCAGTTCCCTCCACCACGAGCAGTACTTC. It is translated as CASSSLHHEQYF.

In DNA form, the CDR3 reads TGTGCCAGCAGCCTACCGGAGGGGTCTGCCTATGGCTACACCTTC. Translation gives CASSLPEGSAYGYTF. The J gene is TRBJ1-2, the V gene TRBV5-4, with TRBD1 as a possible D gene (5 bases). Trimming took off 4 bases at V and 4 bases at J, with 17 bases between the two ends. This CDR3 comprises 15 residues. CDR1 SGHNT and CDR2 YYREEE come from the germline V gene (reference sequence).

CDR3 amino acids: CASSQVGISRNEQFF. The CDR3 coding sequence is TGTGCCAGCAGCCAAGTCGGAATTAGTCGGAATGAGCAGTTCTTC. The rearrangement joins TRBV14 to TRBJ2-1, with D unclear. Germline lookup yields CDR1 SGHDN and CDR2 FVKESK. V dropped 1 base and J dropped 7 bases, with 14 bases sitting between them. This CDR3 has 15 residues.

The rearrangement links TRBV30 to TRBJ1-1, with D perhaps TRBD1 (6 bases). The CDR3 runs to 13 residues. Between the trimmed V and J ends, which lost 5 bases and 4 bases, there was a span of 14 bases. Germline lookup yields CDR1 GTSNPN and CDR2 SVGIG (reference sequence). CDR3 residues: CAWADQTGTEAFF. The CDR3 nucleotides are TGTGCCTGGGCTGACCAGACAGGCACTGAAGCTTTCTTT. The whole variable domain, remainder taken from reference TRBV30 and TRBJ1-1, is SQTIHQWPATLVQPVGSPLSLECTVEGTSNPNLYWYRQAAGRGLQLLFYSVGIGQISSEVPQNLSASRPQDRQFILSSKKLLLSDSGFYLCAWADQTGTEAFFGQGTRLTVV.

This clone has only one observation. The chain recombines TRBV10-3 with TRBJ1-1; 8 bases line up with TRBD1. The CDR3 has 14 residues. J was trimmed by 7 bases and V by 6 bases; bases with no gene match: 10. In germline, CDR1 is ENHRY, CDR2 SYGVKD. This chain's CDR3 is CAISPDRAYGEAFF. CDR3 bases: TGTGCCATCAGCCCGGACAGGGCTTATGGTGAAGCTTTCTTT.

In its sample, this clone was seen a few times. V usage is TRBV7-9 and J usage is TRBJ2-1, with D perhaps TRBD1 (6 bases). The CDR3 totals 17 residues. Between the trimmed V and J ends, which lost 2 bases and 1 base, there was a span of 15 bases. The germline CDR1 and CDR2 sequences are SEHNR and FQNEAQ (reference sequence). CDR3 sequence: CASSLQLRTVSYNEQFF. CDR3 DNA: TGTGCCAGCAGCTTACAGTTAAGGACAGTTTCCTACAATGAGCAGTTCTTC.

The V call is TRBV5-4, the J call TRBJ1-3; D ambiguous. V was trimmed by 4 bases and J by 2 bases, leaving 10 bases between them. Germline CDR1 SGHNT, CDR2 YYREEE (reference sequence). CDR3 length equals 14 residues. The CDR3 sequence is CASSMRGTGNTIYF. The CDR3 DNA is TGTGCCAGCAGCATGAGAGGGACTGGAAACACCATATATTTT.

This sequence joins TRBV11-3 and TRBJ2-1, with D perhaps being TRBD1 or TRBD2 (5 bases each). The germline CDR1 and CDR2 sequences are SGHNT and YENEEA. The V gene lost 5 bases and the J gene lost 7 bases, with 18 bases spanning the gap. The CDR3 runs to 15 residues. CDR3 sequence reads: CASSASWGRENEQFF. The DNA for the CDR3 is TGTGCCAGCAGCGCCTCGTGGGGGAGAGAAAATGAGCAGTTCTTC. The variable domain in full, completed from reference TRBV11-3 and TRBJ2-1, reads EAGVVQSPRYKIIEKKQPVAFWCNPISGHNTLYWYLQNLGQGPELLIRYENEEAVDDSQLPKDRFSAERLKGVDSTLKIQPAELGDSAVYLCASSASWGRENEQFFGPGTRLTVL.

The rearrangement uses TRBV10-3 and TRBJ1-2, with D uncertain. Germline loops: CDR1 ENHRY, CDR2 SYGVKD. The CDR3 spans 10 residues. The V end was cut by 4 bases, the J end by 10 bases, with 7 bases between. The CDR3 here is CAISVVNYTF. For the CDR3, the DNA is TGTGCCATCAGTGTAGTAAACTACACCTTC.

The genes are TRBV6-5 and TRBJ2-1; D not certain. With 4 bases removed from V and 3 bases from J, the gap between germline ends came to 13 bases. CDR3 length: 15 amino acids. Germline V gives CDR1 MNHEY, CDR2 SVGAGI. The CDR3 sequence: CASSSLGGNYNEQFF. CDR3 nucleotide sequence: TGTGCCAGCAGTTCCCTAGGCGGAAACTACAATGAGCAGTTCTTC.

The gene calls are TRBV10-3 and TRBJ2-7, with 11 bases aligning to TRBD2. Unmatched junction bases numbered 2, after V lost 1 base and J lost 0 bases. Germline values: CDR1 ENHRY, CDR2 SYGVKD. This CDR3 is 16 amino acids long. The CDR3 nucleotides read TGTGCCATCAGTGAGTGGACTAGCGGGTCCTCCTACGAGCAGTACTTC. It is translated as CAISEWTSGSSYEQYF.

J is TRBJ2-3 and V is TRBV14; 9 positions match TRBD2. Per germline, CDR1 SGHDN and CDR2 FVKESK. The CDR3 covers 18 residues. The J segment lost 2 bases and the V segment lost 4 bases, leaving 13 bases of the junction unmatched. The CDR3 bases are TGTGCCAGCAGCCCTCGGCCTGGCGCGGGGGGGGTCACAGATACGCAGTATTTT. Protein: CASSPRPGAGGVTDTQYF. Looking up the rest from reference TRBV14 and TRBJ2-3 gives the full variable domain: EAGVTQFPSHSVIEKGQTVTLRCDPISGHDNLYWYRRVMGKEIKFLLHFVKESKQDESGMPNNRFLAERTGGTYSTLKVQPAELEDSGVYFCASSPRPGAGGVTDTQYFGPGTRLTVL.

The chain is built from TRBV20-1 and TRBJ1-1; unclear D gene. V lost 3 bases and J 6 bases, leaving 14 bases between the germline ends. The CDR3 covers 13 residues. Germline V gives CDR1 DFQATT, CDR2 SNEGSKA (reference sequence). The CDR3 sequence is CSASPIPGAEAFF. Here the CDR3 DNA reads TGCAGTGCTAGTCCCATCCCTGGGGCTGAAGCTTTCTTT.